This T cell receptor beta chain originates from a study of response to subunit inactivated influenza vaccine. V was trimmed by 5 bases and J by 6 bases, leaving 7 bases between them. This CDR3 has 12 residues. In TCRdb, the RT-PCR reads were re-called with MiXCR into one record per CDR3 protein. The sample yields 490,000 or so distinct CDR3 sequences, approximately 7.1% seen once. Study-wide results and caveats: That few new T cells are recruited by each seasonal influenza vaccination was the authors' suggestion.

This clonotype was counted at least ten times. Its target is not known. The V call is TRBV12-3 or TRBV12-4, the J call TRBJ2-2; D is uncertain. The receptor was derived from a man aged 45 to 70 who received an inactivated influenza vaccine. The sequencing here drew on PBMCs from blood, taken around 25 months after vaccination. The CDR3 DNA follows: TGTGCCAGCAGTCCCATCCCCGGGGAGCTGTTTTTT. Translation gives CASSPIPGELFF.